This T cell receptor (beta chain) was retrieved from a study of blood T cell repertoires in COVID-19. Method: immunoSEQ multiplex PCR; TCRdb's copy keeps in-frame clones and lacks some. The sample includes 350,000 to 450,000 clones, roughly 85% of them seen just once. Trimming shortened V by 6 bases and J by 0 bases, and 11 bases separated the two germline ends. Germline V gene data show CDR1 as SNHLY and CDR2 as FYNNEI. The CDR3 is made up of 14 amino acids. This chain links TRBV2 with TRBJ1-2; weak D call: TRBD1 (6 bases). This TCR was recovered from a woman between 18 and 29 years old with acute or convalescent COVID-19. Sequencing was performed on peripheral blood. The CDR3 spells CASRGAGSNYGYTF. The CDR3 region has the DNA TGTGCCAGCAGGGGGGCAGGTTCTAACTATGGCTACACCTTC.